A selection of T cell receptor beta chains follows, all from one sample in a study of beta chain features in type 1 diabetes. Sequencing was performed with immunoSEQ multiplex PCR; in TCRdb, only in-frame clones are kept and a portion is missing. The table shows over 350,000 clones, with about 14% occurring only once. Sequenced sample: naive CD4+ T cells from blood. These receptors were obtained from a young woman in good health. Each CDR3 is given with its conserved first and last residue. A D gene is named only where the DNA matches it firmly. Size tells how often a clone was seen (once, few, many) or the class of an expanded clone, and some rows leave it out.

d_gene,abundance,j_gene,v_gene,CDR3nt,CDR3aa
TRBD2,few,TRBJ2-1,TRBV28,TGTGCCAGCATCCCCCCGACTAGCGGAAATTACAATGAGCAGTTCTTC,CASIPPTSGNYNEQFF
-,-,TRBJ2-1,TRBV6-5,TGTGCCAGCAGTTACGCAGGGGCGTATGAGCAGTTCTTC,CASSYAGAYEQFF
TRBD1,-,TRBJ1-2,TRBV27,TGTGCCAGCAGTTTGGGGCCTCGGACAGGGAGTCGGGGCTACACCTTC,CASSLGPRTGSRGYTF
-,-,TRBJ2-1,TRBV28,TGTGCCAGCAGTTTGACTAGTACACTATACAATGAGCAGTTCTTC,CASSLTSTLYNEQFF
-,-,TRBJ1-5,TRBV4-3,TGCGCCAGCAGCCAAGATTCCTATAGCAATCAGCCCCAGCATTTT,CASSQDSYSNQPQHF
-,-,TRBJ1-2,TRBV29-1,TGCAGCGTTGAAGATGCAGGGATCCGGTATGGCTACACCTTC,CSVEDAGIRYGYTF
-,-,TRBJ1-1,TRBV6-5,TGTGCCAGCAGTTACTCGATTGGCGGGATGAACACTGAAGCTTTCTTT,CASSYSIGGMNTEAFF
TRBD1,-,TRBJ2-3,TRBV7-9,TGTGCCAGCAGCTTGACCGGGACAGGGACCCCAGATACGCAGTATTTT,CASSLTGTGTPDTQYF
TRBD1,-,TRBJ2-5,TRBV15,TGTGCCACCAGCAGTCGATGGGACAGGGGGCGAGAGATCCAGTACTTC,CATSSRWDRGREIQYF
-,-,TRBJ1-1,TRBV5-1,TGCGCCAGCAGCTTGGTTGCAGGGCCGAACACTGAAGCTTTCTTT,CASSLVAGPNTEAFF
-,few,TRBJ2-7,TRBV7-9,TGTGCCAGCAGTCCCTCGGAGAGACACGAGCAGTACTTC,CASSPSERHEQYF
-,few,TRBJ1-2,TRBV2,TGTGCCAGCAGTGGCGACAGTCTCTATGGCTACACCTTC,CASSGDSLYGYTF
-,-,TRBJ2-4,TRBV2,TGTGCCAGCATCGGATCAGGGGCAAACATTCAGTACTTC,CASIGSGANIQYF
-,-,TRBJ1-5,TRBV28,TGTGCCAGCCATACGGGAGGAGGTCAGCCCCAGCATTTT,CASHTGGGQPQHF
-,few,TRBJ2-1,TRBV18,TGTGCCAGCTCACCAGGGACAGAGCAGTTCTTC,CASSPGTEQFF
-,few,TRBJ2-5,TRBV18,TGTGCCAGCTCACCACCGGTAGCGGAAGAGACCCAGTACTTC,CASSPPVAEETQYF
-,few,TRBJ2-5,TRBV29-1,TGCAGCGCCCAGCGACTGCACCAAGAGACCCAGTACTTC,CSAQRLHQETQYF
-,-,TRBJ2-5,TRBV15,TGTGCCACCAGCAGAGATGGTGGGCTAGCTAAAGAGACCCAGTACTTC,CATSRDGGLAKETQYF
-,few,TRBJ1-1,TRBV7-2,TGTGCCAGCAGCTTAGACAGGGATGTCACTGAAGCTTTCTTT,CASSLDRDVTEAFF
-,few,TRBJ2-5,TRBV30,TGTGCCTGGAGTGTAGATGCGAGTCCCCAGTACTTC,CAWSVDASPQYF
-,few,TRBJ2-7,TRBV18,TGTGCCAGCTCACCCGGCAGGGACAACGAGCAGTACTTC,CASSPGRDNEQYF
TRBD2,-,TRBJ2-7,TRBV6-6,TGTGCTTCGGGGGGATCCTACGAGCAGTACTTC,CASGGSYEQYF
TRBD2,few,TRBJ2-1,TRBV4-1,TGCGCCAGCAGCCAAGATCGGACTAGCGTGAACAATGAGCAGTTCTTC,CASSQDRTSVNNEQFF
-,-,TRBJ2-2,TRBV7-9,TGTGCCAGCGGGACTCCGAACACCGGGGAGCTGTTTTTT,CASGTPNTGELFF
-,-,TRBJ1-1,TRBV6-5,TGTGCCAGCAGCCGTCAGACTGAAGCTTTCTTT,CASSRQTEAFF
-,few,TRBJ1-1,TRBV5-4,TGTGCCAGCAGCTTGAGCACCTTGAACACTGAAGCTTTCTTT,CASSLSTLNTEAFF
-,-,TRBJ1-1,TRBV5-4,TGTGCCAGCAGGCTCGGTCTTACTGAAGCTTTCTTT,CASRLGLTEAFF
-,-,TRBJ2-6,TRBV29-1,TGCAGCGTGATGGGGACTGCCGGGGCCAACGTCCTGACTTTC,CSVMGTAGANVLTF
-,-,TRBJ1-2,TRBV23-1,TGCGCCAGCAGTCAAAACAGAATAAAGAACTATGGCTACACCTTC,CASSQNRIKNYGYTF
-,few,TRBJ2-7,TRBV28,TGTGCCAGCAGTTTATCTCGGCCGAGGGGGGAGCAGTACTTC,CASSLSRPRGEQYF
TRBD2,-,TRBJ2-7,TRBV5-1,TGCGCCAGCAGCTTGGGCGGGAGCTTTTACGAGCAGTACTTC,CASSLGGSFYEQYF
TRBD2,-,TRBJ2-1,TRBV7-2,TGTGCCAGCAGCTTAGCGTGGGGTCGCGGGAGTATCAAGGAGCAGTTCTTC,CASSLAWGRGSIKEQFF
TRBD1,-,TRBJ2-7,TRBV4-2,TGTGCCAGCAGCCCCAGGGGGAACCTCGGGACCTACGAGCAGTACTTC,CASSPRGNLGTYEQYF
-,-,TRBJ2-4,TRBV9,TGTGCCAGCAGCGGAAACAGGGTAGCCAAAAACATTCAGTACTTC,CASSGNRVAKNIQYF
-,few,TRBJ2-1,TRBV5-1,TGCGCCAGCAGCTTGGTAGTAGCGGTTGACAATGAGCAGTTCTTC,CASSLVVAVDNEQFF
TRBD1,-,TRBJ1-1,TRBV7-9,TGTGCCAGCAGCTTGGGGGCTTCTTCAGGGGGCGGCACTGAAGCTTTCTTT,CASSLGASSGGGTEAFF
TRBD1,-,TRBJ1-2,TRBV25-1,TGTGCCAGCAGATCCGACAGGGCCGCCAGGGATGGCTACACCTTC,CASRSDRAARDGYTF
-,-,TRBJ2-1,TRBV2,TGTGCCAGCATTCCAAGCGGTACTTACAATGAGCAGTTCTTC,CASIPSGTYNEQFF
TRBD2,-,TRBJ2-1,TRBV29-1,TGCAGCTTCGGAGGTGGGAGGGCGTATGAGCAGTTCTTC,CSFGGGRAYEQFF
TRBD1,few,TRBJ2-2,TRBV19,TGTGCCAGTAGTAAGCGGCAGGGGGACACCGGGGAGCTGTTTTTT,CASSKRQGDTGELFF
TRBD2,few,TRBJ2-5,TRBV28,TGTGCCAGCAGTTTACCAGGACTAGCGGGACCTCAAGAGACCCAGTACTTC,CASSLPGLAGPQETQYF
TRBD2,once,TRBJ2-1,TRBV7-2,TGTGCCAGCAGCTTAGTGGGGACTAGCGGACACAATGAGCAGTTCTTC,CASSLVGTSGHNEQFF
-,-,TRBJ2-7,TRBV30,TGTGCCTGGGGCAAAGGGGCCCGCTACGAGCAGTACTTC,CAWGKGARYEQYF
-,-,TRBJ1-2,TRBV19,TGTGCCAGTAGACAGGGTCATGGCTACACCTTC,CASRQGHGYTF
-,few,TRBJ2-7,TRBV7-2,TGTGCCAGCAGCTCAGGGGTCTGGGAGCAGTACTTC,CASSSGVWEQYF
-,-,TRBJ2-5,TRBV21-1,TGTGCCAGCAGCAAAGTGGCGGGAGAGACCCAGTACTTC,CASSKVAGETQYF
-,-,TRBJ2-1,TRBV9,TGTGCCAGCAGCGGTGACTATTCTTACAATGAGCAGTTCTTC,CASSGDYSYNEQFF
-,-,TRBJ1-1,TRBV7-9,TGTGCCAGCAGCTTATCCGGGGGATTAATGAACACTGAAGCTTTCTTT,CASSLSGGLMNTEAFF
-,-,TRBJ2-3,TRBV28,TGTGCCAGCAGTTTAACAGGGATGGATACGCAGTATTTT,CASSLTGMDTQYF
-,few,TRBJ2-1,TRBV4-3,TGCGCCAGCAGCCAAGTTAACGGGGTGAAGGTACATGAGCAGTTCTTC,CASSQVNGVKVHEQFF
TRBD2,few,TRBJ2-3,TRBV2,TGTGCCAGCAGTGAAGGGGCGGGAGGGAAGGGGACGCAGTATTTT,CASSEGAGGKGTQYF
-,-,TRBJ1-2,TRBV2,TGTGCCAGCAGGGCGCAGACAAACTATGGCTACACCTTC,CASRAQTNYGYTF
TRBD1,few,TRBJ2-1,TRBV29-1,TGCAGCGTTGTAACACAGGGGGCTGGCGAGCAGTTCTTC,CSVVTQGAGEQFF
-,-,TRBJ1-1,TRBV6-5,TGTGCCAGCAGATCATCGAACACTGAAGCTTTCTTT,CASRSSNTEAFF